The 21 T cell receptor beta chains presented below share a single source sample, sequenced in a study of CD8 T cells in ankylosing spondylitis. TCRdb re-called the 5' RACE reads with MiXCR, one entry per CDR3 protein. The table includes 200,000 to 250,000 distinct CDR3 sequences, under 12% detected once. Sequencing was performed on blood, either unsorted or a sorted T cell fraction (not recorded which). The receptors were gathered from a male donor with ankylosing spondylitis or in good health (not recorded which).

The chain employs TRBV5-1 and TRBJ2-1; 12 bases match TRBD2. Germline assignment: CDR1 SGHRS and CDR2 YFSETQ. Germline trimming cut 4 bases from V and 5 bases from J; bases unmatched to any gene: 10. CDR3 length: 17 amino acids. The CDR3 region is CASSPRTSGATHNEQFF. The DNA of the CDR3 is TGCGCCAGCAGCCCGAGGACTAGCGGGGCCACCCACAATGAGCAGTTCTTC.

The CDR3, as DNA: TGTGCCAGCAGCTTGCTTGTCGGAGCCGGGGAGCTGTTTTTT. Protein product: CASSLLVGAGELFF. The gene calls are TRBV11-3 and TRBJ2-2; D is uncertain. The CDR3 has 14 amino acids. In germline, CDR1 is SGHNT, CDR2 YENEEA. V lost 3 bases, J lost 6 bases, and 11 bases lay in between.

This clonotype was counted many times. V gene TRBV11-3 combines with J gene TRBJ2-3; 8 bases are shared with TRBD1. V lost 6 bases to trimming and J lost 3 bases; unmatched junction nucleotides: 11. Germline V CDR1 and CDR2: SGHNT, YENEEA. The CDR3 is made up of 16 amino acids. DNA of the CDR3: TGTGCCAGCAGTTCCCGGACAGGGTCGGGGACAGATACGCAGTATTTT. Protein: CASSSRTGSGTDTQYF.

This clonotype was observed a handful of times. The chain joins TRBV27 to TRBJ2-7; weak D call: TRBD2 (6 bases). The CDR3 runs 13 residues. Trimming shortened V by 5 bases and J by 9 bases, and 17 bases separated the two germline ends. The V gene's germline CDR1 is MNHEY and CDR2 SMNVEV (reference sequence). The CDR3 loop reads CASSLRRELGQYF. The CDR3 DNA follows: TGTGCCAGCAGTCTAAGACGGGAGCTGGGGCAGTACTTC.

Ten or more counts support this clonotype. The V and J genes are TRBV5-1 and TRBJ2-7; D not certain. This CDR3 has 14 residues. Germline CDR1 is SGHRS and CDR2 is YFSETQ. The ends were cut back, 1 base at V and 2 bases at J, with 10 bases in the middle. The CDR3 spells CASSLWADTYEQYF. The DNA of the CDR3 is TGCGCCAGCAGCTTGTGGGCAGATACCTACGAGCAGTACTTC.

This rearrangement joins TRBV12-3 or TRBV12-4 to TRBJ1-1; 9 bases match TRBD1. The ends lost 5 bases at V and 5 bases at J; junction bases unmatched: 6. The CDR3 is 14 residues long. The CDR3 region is CASSPRDRATEAFF. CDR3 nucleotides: TGTGCCAGCAGTCCTCGGGACAGGGCAACTGAAGCTTTCTTT.

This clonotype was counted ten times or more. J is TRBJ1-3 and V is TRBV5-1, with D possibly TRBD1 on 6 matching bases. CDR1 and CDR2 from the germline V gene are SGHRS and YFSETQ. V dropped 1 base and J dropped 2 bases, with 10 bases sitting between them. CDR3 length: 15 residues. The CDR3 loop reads CASSLMGATGNTIYF. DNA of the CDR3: TGCGCCAGCAGCTTGATGGGGGCAACTGGAAACACCATATATTTT.

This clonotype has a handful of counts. CDR3 in DNA: TGTGCCAGCAGTTACCGGGGACGGGGAACAGATACGCAGTATTTT. It specifies CASSYRGRGTDTQYF. V and J are TRBV6-5 and TRBJ2-3; D may match TRBD1 or TRBD2 (5 bases each). V dropped 2 bases and J dropped 3 bases, with 12 bases sitting between them. The CDR3 contains 15 residues. Germline-derived CDR1 and CDR2 are MNHEY and SVGAGI.

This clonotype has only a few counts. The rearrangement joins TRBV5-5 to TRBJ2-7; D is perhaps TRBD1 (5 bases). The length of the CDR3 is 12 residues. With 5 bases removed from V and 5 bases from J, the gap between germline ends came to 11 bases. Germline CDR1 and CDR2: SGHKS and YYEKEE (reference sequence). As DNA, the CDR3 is TGTGCCAGCAGGATCAGGGTGGACGAGCAGTACTTC. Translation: CASRIRVDEQYF.

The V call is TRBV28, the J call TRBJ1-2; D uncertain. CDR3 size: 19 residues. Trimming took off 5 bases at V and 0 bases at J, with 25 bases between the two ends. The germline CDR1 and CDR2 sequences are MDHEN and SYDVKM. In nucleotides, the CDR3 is TGTGCCAGCAGTAAAGAAGAGAGGTCAAGAAGACTACCTAACTATGGCTACACCTTC. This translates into CASSKEERSRRLPNYGYTF.

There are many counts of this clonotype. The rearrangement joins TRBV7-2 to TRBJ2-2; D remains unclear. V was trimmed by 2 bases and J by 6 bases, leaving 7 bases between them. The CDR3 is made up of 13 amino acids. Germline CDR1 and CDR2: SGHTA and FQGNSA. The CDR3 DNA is TGTGCCAGCAGCTTACAGCAGGCCGGGGAGCTGTTTTTT. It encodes CASSLQQAGELFF.

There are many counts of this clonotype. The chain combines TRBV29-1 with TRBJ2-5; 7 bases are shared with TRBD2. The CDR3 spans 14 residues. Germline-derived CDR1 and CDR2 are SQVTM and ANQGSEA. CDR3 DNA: TGCAGTCACTCGCCGGGACTACTGACTGAGACCCAGTACTTC. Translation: CSHSPGLLTETQYF. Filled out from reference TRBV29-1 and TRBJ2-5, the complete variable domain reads SAVISQKPSRDICQRGTSLTIQCQVDSQVTMMFWYRQQPGQSLTLIATANQGSEATYESGFVIDKFPISRPNLTFSTLTVSNMSPEDSSIYLCSHSPGLLTETQYFGPGTRLLVL.

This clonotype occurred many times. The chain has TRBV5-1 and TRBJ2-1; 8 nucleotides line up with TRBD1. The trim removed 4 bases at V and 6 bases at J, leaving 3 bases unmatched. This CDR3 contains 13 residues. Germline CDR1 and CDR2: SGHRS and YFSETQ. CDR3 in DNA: TGCGCCAGCAGCCCAGGGACAGGCAATGAGCAGTTCTTC. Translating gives CASSPGTGNEQFF.

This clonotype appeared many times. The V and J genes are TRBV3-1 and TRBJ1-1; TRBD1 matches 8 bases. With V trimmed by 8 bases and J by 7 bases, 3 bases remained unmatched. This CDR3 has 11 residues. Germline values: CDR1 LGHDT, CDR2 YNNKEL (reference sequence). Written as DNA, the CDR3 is TGTGCCAGCCGCGACAGGGGTGAAGCTTTCTTT. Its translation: CASRDRGEAFF.

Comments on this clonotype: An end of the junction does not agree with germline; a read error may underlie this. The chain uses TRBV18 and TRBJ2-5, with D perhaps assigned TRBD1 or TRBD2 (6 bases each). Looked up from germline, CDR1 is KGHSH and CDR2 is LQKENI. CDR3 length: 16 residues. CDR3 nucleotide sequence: TGTGCCAGCTCACCAACAGGGAGGAGTGGGCAAGAGACCCGGTACTTC. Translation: CASSPTGRSGQETRYF.

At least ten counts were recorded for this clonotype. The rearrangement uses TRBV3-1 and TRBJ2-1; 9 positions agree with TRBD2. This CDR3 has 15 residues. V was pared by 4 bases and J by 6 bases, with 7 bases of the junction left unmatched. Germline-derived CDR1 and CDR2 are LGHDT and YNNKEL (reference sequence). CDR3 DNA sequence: TGTGCCAGCAGCCCCCGATTAGCGGGGGTCAATGAGCAGTTCTTC. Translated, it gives CASSPRLAGVNEQFF.

This CDR3 is CSAGGGQGFNEQYF. The CDR3 DNA reads TGCAGTGCCGGCGGCGGACAGGGATTCAACGAGCAGTACTTC. The chain recombines TRBV20-1 with TRBJ2-7, with 8 bases fitting TRBD1. The J segment lost 5 bases and the V segment lost 6 bases, leaving 12 bases of the junction unmatched. The CDR3 runs 14 residues. Germline assignment: CDR1 DFQATT and CDR2 SNEGSKA (reference sequence).

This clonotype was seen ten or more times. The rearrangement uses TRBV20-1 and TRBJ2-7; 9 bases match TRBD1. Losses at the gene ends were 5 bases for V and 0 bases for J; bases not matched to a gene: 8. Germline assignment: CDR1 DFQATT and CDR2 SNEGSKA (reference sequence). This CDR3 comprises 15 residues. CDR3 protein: CSAHLRDRDSYEQYF. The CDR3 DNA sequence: TGCAGTGCTCATCTTAGGGACAGGGACTCCTACGAGCAGTACTTC.

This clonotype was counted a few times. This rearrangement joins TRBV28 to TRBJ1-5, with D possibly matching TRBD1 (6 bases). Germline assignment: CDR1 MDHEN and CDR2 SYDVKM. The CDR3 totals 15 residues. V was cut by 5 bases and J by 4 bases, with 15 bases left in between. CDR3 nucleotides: TGTGCCAGCAGTCGACCACAGGGTATTAATCAGCCCCAGCATTTT. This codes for CASSRPQGINQPQHF. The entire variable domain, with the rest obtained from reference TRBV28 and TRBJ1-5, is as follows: DVKVTQSSRYLVKRTGEKVFLECVQDMDHENMFWYRQDPGLGLRLIYFSYDVKMKEKGDIPEGYSVSREKKERFSLILESASTNQTSMYLCASSRPQGINQPQHFGDGTRLSIL.

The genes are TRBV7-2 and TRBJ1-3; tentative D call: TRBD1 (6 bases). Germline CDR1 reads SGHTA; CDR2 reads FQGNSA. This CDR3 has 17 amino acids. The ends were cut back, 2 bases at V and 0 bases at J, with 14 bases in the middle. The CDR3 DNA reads TGTGCCAGCAGCTTACCCGGGACATCGAGCTCTGGAAACACCATATATTTT. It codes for CASSLPGTSSSGNTIYF.

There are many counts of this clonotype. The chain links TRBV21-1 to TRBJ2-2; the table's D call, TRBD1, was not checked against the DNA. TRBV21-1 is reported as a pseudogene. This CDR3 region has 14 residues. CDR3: CASDCRRHTGELFF. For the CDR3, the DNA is TGTGCCAGCGATTGCAGGCGGCACACCGGGGAGCTGTTTTTT.